Shown below are 28 T cell receptor beta chains from a single sample sequenced in a study of cytomegalovirus exposure and HLA in healthy donors. The PCR employed 60 Vbeta primers together with 13 Jbeta primers. TCRdb's table, derived via immunoSEQ multiplex PCR, lists solely in-frame clones and lacks some. The table records 95,000 to 110,000 clones, around 82% of them present only once. Sequencing was carried out using PBMCs. Every receptor here comes from a woman younger than 30 in good health and CMV-seropositive.

The chain links TRBV15 to TRBJ2-6; no definite D call. Germline CDR1 reads LNHNV; CDR2 reads YYDKDF (reference sequence). This CDR3 has 14 amino acids. V was pared by 5 bases and J by 0 bases, with 5 bases between. The CDR3 coding sequence is TGTGCCACCAGCGGGCCCTCTGGGGCCAACGTCCTGACTTTC. Its translation: CATSGPSGANVLTF.

V and J are TRBV27 and TRBJ2-1; D not resolved. The ends were cut back, 4 bases at V and 9 bases at J, with 7 bases in the middle. The CDR3 has 11 residues. Germline loops: CDR1 MNHEY, CDR2 SMNVEV (reference sequence). The CDR3 loop is CASSSPLEQFF. The DNA for the CDR3 is TGTGCCAGCAGTTCCCCACTTGAGCAGTTCTTC.

V gene TRBV28 combines with J gene TRBJ2-7; maybe TRBD2 (6 bases). V shed 3 bases and J shed 3 bases, with 6 bases lying between them. Germline assignment: CDR1 MDHEN and CDR2 SYDVKM. The CDR3 covers 12 residues. Written as DNA, the CDR3 is TGTGCCAGCAGTTTGACTAGCTACGAGCAGTACTTC. Translated: CASSLTSYEQYF.

V usage is TRBV25-1 and J usage is TRBJ2-3; 9 bases align to TRBD1. Trimming removed 5 bases from V and 4 bases from J; junction bases left unmatched: 4. Germline values: CDR1 MGHDK, CDR2 SYGVNS. This CDR3 has 14 residues. CDR3: CASSTGGGADTQYF. Written as DNA, the CDR3 is TGTGCCAGCAGTACAGGGGGCGGGGCAGATACGCAGTATTTT.

The chain couples TRBV9 to TRBJ2-7, with 9 bases that match TRBD1. The CDR3 is 15 amino acids. V trimming: 1 base; J trimming: 2 bases; junction bases outside the gene matches: 4. Germline V lookup: CDR1 SGDLS, CDR2 YYNGEE. The CDR3 protein is CASSVLGTGTYEQYF. The CDR3 DNA reads as TGTGCCAGCAGCGTATTAGGGACAGGGACCTACGAGCAGTACTTC.

The chain combines TRBV6-5 with TRBJ1-2, with D maybe TRBD1 (5 bases). This CDR3 comprises 12 residues. V was shortened by 6 bases and J by 8 bases, with 13 bases between the two germline ends. The germline CDR1 and CDR2 sequences are MNHEY and SVGAGI. CDR3 in DNA: TGTGCCAGCAGAACAGGCTCCAGAGGCTACACCTTC. Its translation is CASRTGSRGYTF.

CDR3 DNA sequence: TGCGCCAGCAGCACACTGACTAGCGGGGGCACAGATACGCAGTATTTT. It codes for CASSTLTSGGTDTQYF. V and J are TRBV5-1 and TRBJ2-3; TRBD2 agrees at 11 bases. The CDR3 runs 16 residues. Germline loops: CDR1 SGHRS, CDR2 YFSETQ. Losses at the gene ends were 4 bases for V and 1 base for J; bases not matched to a gene: 5. The variable domain in full, completed from reference TRBV5-1 and TRBJ2-3, reads KAGVTQTPRYLIKTRGQQVTLSCSPISGHRSVSWYQQTPGQGLQFLFEYFSETQRNKGNFPGRFSGRQFSNSRSEMNVSTLELGDSALYLCASSTLTSGGTDTQYFGPGTRLTVL.

This clone was picked up a small number of times. This chain links TRBV10-1 with TRBJ1-1, with D perhaps TRBD1 (5 bases). The germline V gene has CDR1 WNHNN and CDR2 SYGVQD (reference sequence). Trimming removed 2 bases at V and 0 bases at J, with 13 bases between. The CDR3 extends over 16 amino acids. The CDR3 protein is CASSEPLTVLNTEAFF. CDR3 nucleotide sequence: TGCGCCAGCAGTGAGCCGTTGACAGTTTTGAACACTGAAGCTTTCTTT.

The chain employs TRBV14 and TRBJ2-1; D gene uncertain. Germline lookup yields CDR1 SGHDN and CDR2 FVKESK. This CDR3 contains 13 residues. V was pared by 2 bases and J by 11 bases, with 13 bases between. The DNA of the CDR3 is TGTGCCAGCAGCCAATCGGTCTCCCTCAAGCAGTTCTTC. Protein sequence: CASSQSVSLKQFF.

The genes are TRBV10-3 and TRBJ1-1, with TRBD1 identical over 9 bases. This CDR3 region has 13 residues. Germline CDR1 ENHRY, CDR2 SYGVKD. V lost 5 bases to trimming and J lost 7 bases; unmatched junction nucleotides: 5. The CDR3 protein is CAISRQGDVEAFF. CDR3 in DNA: TGTGCCATCAGTCGACAGGGGGATGTTGAAGCTTTCTTT.

The rearrangement joins TRBV4-1 to TRBJ1-4, with TRBD1 matching over 8 bases. The CDR3 totals 15 residues. CDR1 is MGHRA and CDR2 is YSYEKL in the germline V gene. Trimming took 2 bases from V and 7 from J; bases not matched to a gene: 6. The CDR3 loop is CASSQLGRGREKLFF. CDR3 bases: TGCGCCAGCAGCCAATTGGGCAGGGGGCGTGAAAAACTGTTTTTT.

This clone was seen only once. The junction does not match germline at one end; this may be a read error. The chain employs TRBV4-1 and TRBJ2-1; possible D gene TRBD2, 5 bases. Germline CDR1 is MGHRA and CDR2 is YSYEKL. This CDR3 comprises 15 residues. The CDR3 sequence: CASSQRFGNYHEQFF. CDR3 nucleotide sequence: TGCGCCAGCAGCCAACGGTTCGGGAACTACCATGAGCAGTTCTTC.

The rearrangement uses TRBV9 and TRBJ2-7, with D possibly being TRBD1 (5 bases). The CDR3 consists of 13 residues. Trimming removed 0 bases from V and 1 base from J, with 5 bases in between. The germline V gene encodes CDR1 SGDLS and CDR2 YYNGEE. The CDR3 is CASSVGQSYEQYF. The CDR3 DNA reads TGTGCCAGCAGCGTAGGACAGTCCTACGAGCAGTACTTC. The full variable domain, rest sourced from reference TRBV9 and TRBJ2-7, is DSGVTQTPKHLITATGQRVTLRCSPRSGDLSVYWYQQSLDQGLQFLIQYYNGEERAKGNILERFSAQQFPDLHSELNLSSLELGDSALYFCASSVGQSYEQYFGPGTRLTVT.

The chain employs TRBV11-2 and TRBJ2-7; D gene ambiguous. There are 15 residues in the CDR3. Germline CDR1 and CDR2: SGHAT and FQNNGV. The V end lost 3 bases, the J end lost 0 bases, and 12 bases lay between the germline ends. The CDR3 is CASSFAQYYSYEQYF. CDR3 DNA: TGTGCCAGCAGCTTCGCTCAGTACTACTCCTACGAGCAGTACTTC.

The gene calls are TRBV7-2 and TRBJ2-1; D is ambiguous. This CDR3 is 14 amino acids long. Germline V gene lookup returns CDR1 SGHTA and CDR2 FQGNSA. With 7 bases removed from V and 8 bases from J, the gap between germline ends came to 18 bases. In DNA form, the CDR3 reads TGTGCCAGCAACCCTTTCAGCGAGGTCTATGAGCAGTTCTTC. Protein: CASNPFSEVYEQFF. The entire variable domain, with the rest obtained from reference TRBV7-2 and TRBJ2-1, is as follows: GAGVSQSPSNKVTEKGKDVELRCDPISGHTALYWYRQSLGQGLEFLIYFQGNSAPDKSGLPSDRFSAERTGGSVSTLTIQRTQQEDSAVYLCASNPFSEVYEQFFGPGTRLTVL.

The genes are TRBV7-8 and TRBJ1-5; perhaps TRBD1 as D (5 bases). The CDR3 spans 12 residues. Germline V gene data show CDR1 as SGHVS and CDR2 as FQNEAQ. The germline V and J ends were trimmed by 5 bases and 6 bases, with 8 bases remaining between them. As DNA, the CDR3 is TGTGCCAGCAGCCGGGGGGGTCAGCCCCAGCATTTT. This translates into CASSRGGQPQHF.

This chain joins TRBV6-5 and TRBJ1-4, with a weak D call TRBD1 (6 bases). This CDR3 comprises 15 residues. V lost 0 bases, J lost 5 bases, and 10 bases lay in between. Per germline, CDR1 MNHEY and CDR2 SVGAGI. CDR3 sequence: CASSYSAGENEKLFF. The CDR3 DNA follows: TGTGCCAGCAGTTACTCGGCAGGGGAAAATGAAAAACTGTTTTTT.

V usage is TRBV2 and J usage is TRBJ1-5; TRBD1 matches 10 bases. CDR1 SNHLY and CDR2 FYNNEI come from the germline V gene. J lost 4 bases, V lost 7 bases, and 4 bases had no gene match. The CDR3 totals 14 residues. The CDR3 loop is CASTGDRGNQPQHF. The CDR3, as DNA: TGTGCCAGCACTGGGGACAGGGGAAATCAGCCCCAGCATTTT.

The chain links TRBV7-9 to TRBJ1-1, with no clear D. The CDR3 runs to 13 residues. Per the germline V gene, CDR1 is SEHNR and CDR2 is FQNEAQ (reference sequence). V was clipped by 8 bases and J by 1 base, with 11 bases between them. In DNA, the CDR3 is TGTGCCAGCGTCAGGTCCTCGAACACTGAAGCTTTCTTT. Residues: CASVRSSNTEAFF. The full variable domain, rest sourced from reference TRBV7-9 and TRBJ1-1, is DTGVSQNPRHKITKRGQNVTFRCDPISEHNRLYWYRQTLGQGPEFLTYFQNEAQLEKSRLLSDRFSAERPKGSFSTLEIQRTEQGDSAMYLCASVRSSNTEAFFGQGTRLTVV.

The chain employs TRBV7-9 and TRBJ2-1; 10 positions match TRBD1. The CDR3 contains 14 residues. V gave up 7 bases and J gave up 10 bases; unmatched junction bases: 10. In germline, CDR1 is SEHNR, CDR2 FQNEAQ (reference sequence). DNA for the CDR3: TGTGCCAGCACCGCCAGGACAGGGGGGTTCGAGCAGTTCTTC. It encodes CASTARTGGFEQFF.

This clone came up once. This chain links TRBV14 with TRBJ2-3, with TRBD2 identical over 9 bases. This CDR3 contains 17 residues. Germline CDR1 is SGHDN and CDR2 is FVKESK. V was pared by 4 bases and J by 3 bases, with 11 bases of the junction left unmatched. The CDR3 sequence: CASSRRFLAGTTDTQYF. The DNA for the CDR3 is TGTGCCAGCAGCCGAAGGTTCCTAGCGGGGACGACAGATACGCAGTATTTT. The whole variable domain, remainder taken from reference TRBV14 and TRBJ2-3, is EAGVTQFPSHSVIEKGQTVTLRCDPISGHDNLYWYRRVMGKEIKFLLHFVKESKQDESGMPNNRFLAERTGGTYSTLKVQPAELEDSGVYFCASSRRFLAGTTDTQYFGPGTRLTVL.

In this sample, this clone turned up a few times. The chain links TRBV30 to TRBJ1-2; tentative D call: TRBD1 (6 bases). CDR3 length: 13 amino acids. The V gene's germline CDR1 is GTSNPN and CDR2 SVGIG (reference sequence). The V gene lost 2 bases and the J gene lost 5 bases, with 12 bases spanning the gap. This CDR3 reads CAWSLGGQYGYTF. In DNA, the CDR3 is TGTGCCTGGAGTTTAGGTGGACAGTATGGCTACACCTTC.

With regard to this clone: The junction and the germline gene differ at one end; a read error may be behind it. The chain employs TRBV6-5 and TRBJ2-7, with a possible D match to TRBD1 (5 bases). Germline CDR1 and CDR2: MNHEY and SVGAGI. The CDR3 extends over 14 amino acids. The CDR3 sequence is CVSSYSVRDYEQYF. CDR3 bases: TGTGTCAGCAGTTACTCTGTCAGGGATTACGAGCAGTACTTC.

CDR3 DNA: TGTGCCAGCAGGACAGGGGGTGACACTGAAGCTTTCTTT. It translates to CASRTGGDTEAFF. The chain employs TRBV7-2 and TRBJ1-1, with 9 bases lining up with TRBD1. This CDR3 is built from 13 residues. In germline, CDR1 is SGHTA, CDR2 FQGNSA. V shed 6 bases and J 3 bases; nucleotides not matched to a gene: 2.

This chain uses TRBV5-1 with TRBJ2-5, with D perhaps TRBD1 (6 bases). CDR3 length equals 16 residues. Germline V gene lookup returns CDR1 SGHRS and CDR2 YFSETQ. V shed 0 bases and J shed 2 bases, with 14 bases lying between them. In DNA form, the CDR3 reads TGCGCCAGCAGCTTGGCCTCGGACAGCCCACAAGAGACCCAGTACTTC. This sequence encodes CASSLASDSPQETQYF.

J is TRBJ2-5 and V is TRBV18; TRBD2 matches 7 bases. The V gene end was trimmed by 0 bases and the J gene end by 3 bases; junction bases not matched to a gene: 7. Germline V gene data show CDR1 as KGHSH and CDR2 as LQKENI. This CDR3 is built from 16 residues. The CDR3 here is CASSPPPEGGKETQYF. CDR3 coding DNA: TGTGCCAGCTCACCACCCCCGGAGGGAGGGAAAGAGACCCAGTACTTC.

Worth noting for this clone: This same CDR3 is encoded by further DNA sequences in the sample. V and J are TRBV28 and TRBJ2-1; 13 bases line up with TRBD2. The CDR3 contains 15 residues. V lost 4 bases, J lost 9 bases, and 6 bases stayed unmatched. Germline values: CDR1 MDHEN, CDR2 SYDVKM. The CDR3 DNA reads TGTGCCAGCAGTTCAACTAGCGGGAGGGCCATTGAGCAGTTCTTC. It encodes CASSSTSGRAIEQFF.

The chain employs TRBV27 and TRBJ2-3, with 10 nucleotides matching TRBD2. The CDR3 contains 18 residues. Germline V gives CDR1 MNHEY, CDR2 SMNVEV (reference sequence). Trimming took 6 bases from V and 2 from J; bases not matched to a gene: 14. This CDR3 is CASRMIAGGLSATDTQYF. CDR3 DNA sequence: TGTGCCAGCAGAATGATAGCGGGAGGTCTCTCTGCCACAGATACGCAGTATTTT.